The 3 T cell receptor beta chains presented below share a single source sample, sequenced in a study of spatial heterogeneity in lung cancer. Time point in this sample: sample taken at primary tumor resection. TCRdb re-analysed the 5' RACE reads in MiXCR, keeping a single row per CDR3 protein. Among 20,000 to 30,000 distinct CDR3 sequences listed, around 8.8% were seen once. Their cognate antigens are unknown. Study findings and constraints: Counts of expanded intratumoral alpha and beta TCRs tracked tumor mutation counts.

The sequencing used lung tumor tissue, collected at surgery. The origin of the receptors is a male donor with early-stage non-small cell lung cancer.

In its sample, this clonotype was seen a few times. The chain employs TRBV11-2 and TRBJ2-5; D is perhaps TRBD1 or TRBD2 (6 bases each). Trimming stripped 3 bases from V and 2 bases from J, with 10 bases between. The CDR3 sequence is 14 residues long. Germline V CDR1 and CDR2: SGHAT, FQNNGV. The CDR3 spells CASSFRGLQETQYF. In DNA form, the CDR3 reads TGTGCCAGCAGCTTCAGGGGACTGCAAGAGACCCAGTACTTC.

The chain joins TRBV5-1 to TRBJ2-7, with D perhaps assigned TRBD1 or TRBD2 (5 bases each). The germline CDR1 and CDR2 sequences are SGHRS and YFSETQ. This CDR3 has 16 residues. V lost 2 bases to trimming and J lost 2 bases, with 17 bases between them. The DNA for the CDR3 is TGCGCCAGCAGCTTCGATCTGGGACGCTCCACCTACGAGCAGTACTTC. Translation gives CASSFDLGRSTYEQYF.

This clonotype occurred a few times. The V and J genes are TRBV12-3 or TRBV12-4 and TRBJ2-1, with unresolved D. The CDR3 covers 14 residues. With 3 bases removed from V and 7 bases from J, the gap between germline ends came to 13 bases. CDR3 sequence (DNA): TGTGCCAGCAGTTTCGAGCCTGGGTTTAATGAGCAGTTCTTC. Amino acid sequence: CASSFEPGFNEQFF.